This is a list of T cell receptor beta chains from one sample in a study of blood T cell repertoires in COVID-19. This table comes from immunoSEQ multiplex PCR, and its TCRdb copy is limited to in-frame clones, with some not included. The sample comprises more than 80,000 clones, less than 95% of which are singletons, and 5.5% to 8% rests with the top ten. Sequencing was performed on peripheral blood. These TCRs come from a man between 18 and 29 years old with COVID-19, enrolled during active disease. Each CDR3 is given with its conserved first and last residue. The D gene is left open where the match is weak. Clone size is stated in some rows and not others, as once, few, many or a class when expanded.

TRBJ2-2 - 16 - TRBV28 CASSTITGPNTGELFF TGTGCCAGCAGTACAATCACAGGGCCGAACACCGGGGAGCTGTTTTTT
TRBJ1-4 - 14 - TRBV5-6 CASSLVATNEKLLF TGTGCCAGCAGCTTGGTGGCAACTAATGAAAAACTGCTTTTT
TRBJ1-1 - 12 - TRBV28 CASSPRTVEAFF TGTGCCAGCAGTCCACGGACAGTTGAAGCTTTCTTT
TRBJ2-5 - 15 - TRBV19 CASRSLSDGEETQYF TGTGCCAGTAGGTCTCTGTCGGACGGGGAAGAGACCCAGTACTTC
TRBJ1-5 - 15 - TRBV30 CAWSATGLSNQPQHF TGTGCCTGGAGTGCAACGGGACTGAGCAATCAGCCCCAGCATTTT
TRBJ1-5 - 13 - TRBV6-5 CASTEQVNQPQHF TGTGCCAGCACCGAACAGGTTAATCAGCCCCAGCATTTT
TRBJ2-1 TRBD1 15 few TRBV10-3 CAIREDRGLFNEQFF TGTGCCATCAGAGAGGACAGGGGATTATTCAATGAGCAGTTCTTC
TRBJ2-1 - 15 - TRBV19 CASSPARTSGNEQFF TGTGCCAGTAGTCCGGCCCGGACAAGTGGCAATGAGCAGTTCTTC
TRBJ2-2 - 15 - TRBV4-3 CASSQETLGVGELFF TGCGCCAGCAGCCAAGAGACCTTAGGGGTCGGGGAGCTGTTTTTT
TRBJ2-3 TRBD2 15 - TRBV28 CASSPLAGEADTQYF TGTGCCAGCAGTCCCCTAGCGGGAGAAGCAGATACGCAGTATTTT
TRBJ2-7 TRBD2 14 - TRBV6-2/TRBV6-3 CASSYVAGSYEQYF TGTGCCAGCAGTTACGTAGCGGGGTCCTACGAGCAGTACTTC
TRBJ2-1 TRBD2 15 - TRBV6-1 CASSDGGSIYNEQFF TGTGCCAGCAGTGACGGGGGGAGTATCTACAATGAGCAGTTCTTC
TRBJ2-7 - 16 once TRBV7-8 CASSFGETVSPYEQYF TGTGCCAGCAGCTTCGGAGAGACGGTGAGTCCCTACGAGCAGTACTTC
TRBJ1-5 - 15 - TRBV28 CASSFAQTGNQPQHF TGTGCCAGCAGTTTTGCCCAAACTGGCAATCAGCCCCAGCATTTT
TRBJ2-1 - 12 - TRBV7-9 CASSLQGREQFF TGTGCCAGCAGCTTACAGGGGAGAGAGCAGTTCTTC
TRBJ2-2 TRBD2 17 - TRBV6-6 CASSPGAGIPNTGELFF TGTGCCAGCAGTCCCGGAGCGGGAATCCCGAACACCGGGGAGCTGTTTTTT
TRBJ1-2 TRBD1 15 - TRBV24-1 CATSDGDRGDYGYTF TGTGCCACCAGTGATGGCGACAGGGGAGACTATGGCTACACCTTC
TRBJ1-3 - 16 - TRBV27 CASSFPTGFSGNTIYF TGTGCCAGCAGTTTCCCCACGGGGTTCTCTGGAAACACCATATATTTT
TRBJ2-2 - 15 - TRBV2 CASSALQVNTGELFF TGTGCCAGCAGTGCGCTGCAGGTGAACACCGGGGAGCTGTTTTTT
TRBJ1-2 TRBD1 13 - TRBV30 CAWRPGTVGGYTF TGTGCCTGGAGACCCGGGACAGTGGGTGGCTACACCTTC
TRBJ2-7 TRBD2 15 - TRBV27 CASSTNSGRDYEQYF TGTGCCAGCAGTACGAATAGCGGGAGAGATTACGAGCAGTACTTC
TRBJ1-4 - 13 - TRBV5-8 CASSFRQIEKLLF TGTGCCAGCAGCTTTCGACAGATTGAAAAACTGCTTTTT
TRBJ1-4 - 14 - TRBV6-5 CASSYSVSNEKLLF TGTGCCAGCAGTTACTCGGTTTCTAATGAAAAACTGCTTTTT
TRBJ2-5 - 13 - TRBV29-1 CSVSFGIQETQYF TGCAGCGTTAGCTTCGGGATCCAAGAGACCCAGTACTTC
TRBJ2-3 TRBD2 14 - TRBV5-4 CASSVGTNTDTQYF TGTGCCAGCAGCGTGGGGACTAACACAGATACGCAGTATTTT
TRBJ1-4 - 20 - TRBV28 CASSSPRRHRSSTTNEKLLF TGTGCCAGCAGTTCGCCGCGTAGGCACCGATCCTCCACAACTAATGAAAAACTGCTTTTT
TRBJ2-7 TRBD2 14 - TRBV10-2 CASGSGGMSYEQYF TGCGCCAGCGGGTCGGGGGGGATGTCCTACGAGCAGTACTTC
TRBJ2-1 - 13 - TRBV29-1 CSVRTVSYNEQFF TGCAGCGTTCGGACTGTATCATACAATGAGCAGTTCTTC
TRBJ2-7 - 14 - TRBV28 CASSLGQRTYEQYF TGTGCCAGCAGTTTAGGACAGCGTACCTACGAGCAGTACTTC
TRBJ2-1 TRBD2 15 - TRBV7-9 CASSLGRNSYNEQFF TGTGCCAGCAGCCTCGGGAGGAACTCCTACAATGAGCAGTTCTTC
TRBJ2-7 - 14 - TRBV4-1 CASSRDELTYEQYF TGCGCCAGCAGCCGAGACGAGCTCACCTACGAGCAGTACTTC
TRBJ2-7 - 11 - TRBV20-1 CSAGRRLEQYF TGCAGTGCAGGGAGGAGGCTCGAGCAGTACTTC
TRBJ2-5 TRBD2 15 - TRBV10-2 CASSEIAGGEETQYF TGCGCCAGCAGTGAGATAGCGGGAGGTGAAGAGACCCAGTACTTC
TRBJ2-2 TRBD2 18 - TRBV11-2 CASSPRTSGRDNTGELFF TGTGCCAGCAGCCCTCGGACTAGCGGGAGAGACAACACCGGGGAGCTGTTTTTT
TRBJ1-6 - 15 few TRBV2 CASSGPGVDDSPLHF TGTGCCAGCAGTGGTCCAGGGGTTGATGATTCACCCCTCCACTTT
TRBJ1-1 - 14 - TRBV30 CAWMGNWRSREAFF TGTGCCTGGATGGGTAATTGGAGATCCCGTGAAGCTTTCTTT
TRBJ2-5 TRBD1 16 once TRBV7-9 CASSPQGGQGRETQYF TGTGCCAGCAGCCCTCAAGGGGGACAGGGAAGAGAGACCCAGTACTTC
TRBJ1-1 - 14 - TRBV12-5 CASGFSGAGTEAFF TGTGCTAGTGGTTTCTCAGGGGCGGGTACTGAAGCTTTCTTT